What follows describes a single T cell receptor beta chain. Its antigen remains unidentified. No base quality information exists; no much larger clone differs at one position. One collaborating source in Seattle enrolled patients during active infection and followed them longitudinally through the course of disease. Collaborating institutions collected whole blood in K2EDTA tubes following their own protocols. For TCRbeta analysis, collaborators shipped samples in one of three forms: frozen whole blood, isolated PBMCs, or DNA extracted from either of those sample types. Reading from cysteine to phenylalanine, the CDR3 counts 12 amino acids. Only the CDR3 portion is preserved as DNA: 36 bases, with reading frame beginning at the first base. Trimming takes 7 bases from V and 3 bases from J, and the germline ends sit 7 bases apart. In the germline V gene, CDR1 corresponds to MDHEN and CDR2 to SYDVKM.

The immunoSEQ Assay, a bias-controlled multiplex PCR, was used to amplify TCRbeta CDR3 regions from genomic DNA. From the authors' description of their analysis: Within the assay, amplification of reference gene primers was used to estimate how many nucleated cells each sample contained. Sequence reads were collapsed and filtered to measure the absolute abundance of every unique TCRbeta CDR3 rearrangement. Productive Simpson clonality was computed per sample as the square root of Simpson's diversity index over productive rearrangements. TCRdb limited this immuneACCESS table to in-frame rearrangements with V and J called. A share of clones is missing; checked studies link under half to unresolved V genes, and the rest is unexplained. V, J and clone size derive from that table, while D and trimming were established from the DNA sequence. The sample table records approximately 70,000 clones; approximately 90% of these occur just once. Of the sample, roughly 3.1% is held by the ten largest clones.

The data are from a study of blood T cell repertoires in COVID-19 (dated by TCRdb to 2018 to 2020). Looking at the study overall: The collaborator samples originated in the United States, Italy and Spain and spanned the acute and convalescent phases of COVID-19. The material from the prospective study consisted of cDNA or gDNA derived from T cells, B-cell-depleted T cells, or PBMCs. The dataset comprised deeply sampled blood TCRbeta repertoires from subjects exposed to, actively infected with, or recovered from COVID-19. A freely available public database, intended as a resource for researchers studying the immune response to SARS-CoV-2, is where the repertoires were released. Samples were obtained from the ongoing ImmuneRACE study (first 160 participants) and from 1,254 subjects provided by 6 global collaborators. The sample metadata nearly always contained a de-identified subject ID, COVID-19 status, age in years and sex. Where available, HLA class I and class II types were obtained from metadata supplied by the sample provider rather than from assay-based typing. What the study reported, not specific to this receptor: How much clinical and demographic metadata was included differed by source and by participant, and the metadata was provided uncurated.

The sequence is built from TRBV28 and TRBJ1-3; the D gene assignment is ambiguous. The sample comprised peripheral blood. The sequence was obtained from a woman in her forties or fifties with COVID-19, enrolled during active disease. The CDR3 protein: CASTEVGNTIYF. The nucleotide sequence reads as follows: TGTGCCAGCACAGAGGTTGGAAACACCATATATTTT.